A selection of T cell receptor beta chains follows, all from one sample in a study of blood T cells in healthy people across ages. TCRdb reprocessed the 5' RACE reads with MiXCR, giving one entry per CDR3 protein. The profile shows 1 million or so distinct CDR3 sequences, over 35% of them singletons. The sequencing sample was made of blood. These receptors all stem from a woman aged 60-70 years in good health. Each CDR3 is given with its conserved first and last residue. The D gene is left open where the match is weak.

v_call: TRBV18; d_call: NA; cdr3_aa: CASSQQGDTETFF
v_call: TRBV27; d_call: TRBD2; cdr3_aa: CASSLLLAGGSGEQFF
v_call: TRBV7-9; d_call: NA; cdr3_aa: CASSLYGLGDSLLRKNIQYF
v_call: TRBV9; d_call: NA; cdr3_aa: CASSELKTSTDTQYF
v_call: TRBV4-1; d_call: TRBD2; cdr3_aa: CASSQYRLAGAKNIQYF
v_call: TRBV5-5; d_call: NA; cdr3_aa: CASSFPGTPQETQYF
v_call: TRBV12-3/TRBV12-4; d_call: NA; cdr3_aa: CASSFEGGSYNEQFF
v_call: TRBV6-2/TRBV6-3; d_call: NA; cdr3_aa: CASSFYQASGYTF
v_call: TRBV4-1; d_call: TRBD2; cdr3_aa: CASSPGLAGGFSKNIQYF
v_call: TRBV20-1; d_call: TRBD2; cdr3_aa: CSASKPTSGRVQETQYF
v_call: TRBV9; d_call: NA; cdr3_aa: CASSGEGYEQYF
v_call: TRBV20-1; d_call: NA; cdr3_aa: CSARDVTSSYSNQPQHF
v_call: TRBV7-3; d_call: TRBD2; cdr3_aa: CASSLSLALSRGELFF
v_call: TRBV27; d_call: NA; cdr3_aa: CASSINRGKGYGYTF
v_call: TRBV29-1; d_call: NA; cdr3_aa: CSGRQEGEQYF
v_call: TRBV29-1; d_call: NA; cdr3_aa: CSVESGTGAYEQYF
v_call: TRBV5-1; d_call: TRBD2; cdr3_aa: CASSLGGLAGQQGEQFF
v_call: TRBV10-3; d_call: NA; cdr3_aa: CAISGTGSGANVLTF
v_call: TRBV27; d_call: TRBD2; cdr3_aa: CASSTGLAGSQDTQYF
v_call: TRBV3-1; d_call: TRBD1; cdr3_aa: CASSQGQGNYGYTF
v_call: TRBV5-6; d_call: NA; cdr3_aa: CASSFSAEETQYF
v_call: TRBV15; d_call: TRBD1; cdr3_aa: CATSTRQGAQAYEQYF
v_call: TRBV24-1; d_call: NA; cdr3_aa: CATSARLTGKSYNEQFF
v_call: TRBV4-1; d_call: NA; cdr3_aa: CASSQITGVEYEQYF
v_call: TRBV6-1; d_call: TRBD2; cdr3_aa: CASSASGTSGSHRLVTDTQYF
v_call: TRBV28; d_call: NA; cdr3_aa: CASSVPQSSQETQYF
v_call: TRBV10-2; d_call: TRBD2; cdr3_aa: CASSVGGGLVREQYF
v_call: TRBV28; d_call: TRBD1; cdr3_aa: CASSFGGQGANQPQHF
v_call: TRBV20-1; d_call: NA; cdr3_aa: CSASGSINEKLFF
v_call: TRBV29-1; d_call: NA; cdr3_aa: CSVEDRGSGYEQYF
v_call: TRBV6-2/TRBV6-3; d_call: TRBD2; cdr3_aa: CASSLFSGRATDTQYF
v_call: TRBV27; d_call: TRBD2; cdr3_aa: CASSSRLAGYQETQYF
v_call: TRBV27; d_call: NA; cdr3_aa: CASRGHRGYEQYF
v_call: TRBV27; d_call: NA; cdr3_aa: CASSTWQGTDTQYF
v_call: TRBV3-1; d_call: NA; cdr3_aa: CASSQSLYNEQFF
v_call: TRBV7-9; d_call: NA; cdr3_aa: CASSPRRGAMINEQFF
v_call: TRBV12-5; d_call: TRBD1; cdr3_aa: CASAILQGANQPQHF
v_call: TRBV5-1; d_call: NA; cdr3_aa: CASSLGVGYEQYF